This T cell receptor (beta chain) is from a study of identical twins. Germline assignment: CDR1 SNHLY and CDR2 FYNNEI. V was pared by 8 bases and J by 4 bases, with 7 bases between. This CDR3 spans 11 amino acids. Unique molecular identifiers were present on cDNA, and template switching added a universal primer site. TCRdb called the 5' RACE reads again in MiXCR, with one record for every CDR3 protein. The sample carries about 470,000 distinct CDR3 sequences, around 24% recorded once. The sample also formed part of further work on T cells expressing NK-cell markers.

The sequenced sample consisted of CD4+ T cells sorted from blood. The receptor was derived from a woman younger than 35 in good health. V is TRBV2 and J is TRBJ2-3; D is possibly TRBD2 (5 bases). The CDR3 bases are TGTGCCAGCGGACTCGCAGATACGCAGTATTTT. It translates to CASGLADTQYF.